Listed below are T cell receptor beta chains from one sample, sequenced in a study of cytomegalovirus exposure and HLA in healthy donors. TCRdb's table, derived via immunoSEQ multiplex PCR, lists solely in-frame clones and lacks some. Of around 130,000 clones in the sample, around 70% were seen once. The sequenced sample was PBMCs. The receptors derive from a woman in her thirties or forties in good health and CMV-seropositive. The CDR3 runs from the conserved cysteine through the conserved F or W. Each record gives: D gene, clone size, CDR3 length, J gene, V gene, CDR3 DNA, CDR3 protein. The D gene is left open where the match is weak. Some rows have no size entry. The others give once, few or many, or a class for an expanded clone.

D: TRBD2
size: few
length: 17
J: TRBJ2-3
V: TRBV10-2
DNA: TGCGCCAGCAGCACCCAAGCACTAGCGGGAGGGTCGGATACGCAGTATTTT
CDR3: CASSTQALAGGSDTQYF

D: -
size: -
length: 15
J: TRBJ1-4
V: TRBV10-3
DNA: TGTGCCATCAGTGAGTCGGTAGGGGCTTATGAAAAACTGTTTTTT
CDR3: CAISESVGAYEKLFF

D: TRBD2
size: -
length: 18
J: TRBJ2-3
V: TRBV5-1
DNA: TGCGCCAGCAGAGCCGGGACTAGCCCTCAGTGGGGTACAGATACGCAGTATTTT
CDR3: CASRAGTSPQWGTDTQYF

D: TRBD1
size: -
length: 14
J: TRBJ2-7
V: TRBV6-5
DNA: TGTGCCAGCAGTTCCGGGACAGCTATCTACGAGCAGTACTTC
CDR3: CASSSGTAIYEQYF

D: -
size: -
length: 14
J: TRBJ2-5
V: TRBV5-1
DNA: TGCGCCAGCAGCTCCGTTGGCGGCGGAGAGGCCCAGTACTTC
CDR3: CASSSVGGGEAQYF

D: -
size: -
length: 10
J: TRBJ2-7
V: TRBV28
DNA: TGTGCCAGCAGTCAGGACAGAGTGTACTTC
CDR3: CASSQDRVYF

D: -
size: once
length: 13
J: TRBJ1-5
V: TRBV7-2
DNA: TGTGCCAGCAGCACCCGAGCCGAACGACCCCAGCATTTT
CDR3: CASSTRAERPQHF

D: -
size: -
length: 16
J: TRBJ2-2
V: TRBV21-1
DNA: TGTGCCAGCAGCAAAGTAGAACAGGCGAACACCGGGGAGCTGTTTTTT
CDR3: CASSKVEQANTGELFF

D: -
size: -
length: 14
J: TRBJ2-5
V: TRBV7-2
DNA: TGTGCCAGCAGCTTAAACGTGCAGAAAGAGACCCAGTACTTC
CDR3: CASSLNVQKETQYF

D: TRBD2
size: -
length: 17
J: TRBJ2-7
V: TRBV5-4
DNA: TGTGCCAGCAGCTTGGGACTAGCGGGAGGGCCTTACGGCGAGCAGTACTTC
CDR3: CASSLGLAGGPYGEQYF

D: -
size: -
length: 16
J: TRBJ2-5
V: TRBV7-6
DNA: TGTGCCAGCAGCTTATTAGGGCAGTCCCGGGGAGAGACCCAGTACTTC
CDR3: CASSLLGQSRGETQYF

D: -
size: -
length: 14
J: TRBJ1-2
V: TRBV2
DNA: TGTGCCAGCAGTGATCGGGGGAACGACTATGGCTACACCTTC
CDR3: CASSDRGNDYGYTF

D: -
size: -
length: 14
J: TRBJ2-7
V: TRBV14
DNA: TGTGCCAGCAGCCAAGATGAGGGTCCCTACGAGCAGTACTTC
CDR3: CASSQDEGPYEQYF

D: TRBD2
size: -
length: 15
J: TRBJ2-2
V: TRBV27
DNA: TGTGCCACCGCGACCCGGACTAGCGGGACCGGGGAGCTGTTTTTT
CDR3: CATATRTSGTGELFF

D: TRBD2
size: -
length: 18
J: TRBJ2-5
V: TRBV9
DNA: TGTGCCAGCAGCGTAGGGCTAGCGGGGAATCAGGGGCAAGAGACCCAGTACTTC
CDR3: CASSVGLAGNQGQETQYF

D: -
size: -
length: 12
J: TRBJ1-4
V: TRBV28
DNA: TGTGCCAGCAGACAGGGTGGCGAAAAACTGTTTTTT
CDR3: CASRQGGEKLFF

D: TRBD1
size: -
length: 13
J: TRBJ1-4
V: TRBV28
DNA: TGTGCCAGCGCGACAGGGGCAGAGGAAAAACTGTTTTTT
CDR3: CASATGAEEKLFF

D: TRBD2
size: -
length: 15
J: TRBJ2-5
V: TRBV7-2
DNA: TGTGCCAGCAGCTTATCGGGGGGGGTGACAAAGACCCAGTACTTC
CDR3: CASSLSGGVTKTQYF

D: -
size: few
length: 16
J: TRBJ2-1
V: TRBV4-3
DNA: TGCGCCAGCAGCCAGAGTTTAGGGAGCTCCTACAATGAGCAGTTCTTC
CDR3: CASSQSLGSSYNEQFF

D: TRBD2
size: once
length: 15
J: TRBJ2-1
V: TRBV19
DNA: TGTGCCAGTAGTATGAGGACTAGCGGATTGAATGAGCAGTTCTTC
CDR3: CASSMRTSGLNEQFF

D: TRBD1
size: -
length: 17
J: TRBJ1-4
V: TRBV10-2
DNA: TGCGCCAGCAGTGAGGGGCAGGGGGGACGAACTAATGAAAAACTGTTTTTT
CDR3: CASSEGQGGRTNEKLFF

D: TRBD1
size: -
length: 14
J: TRBJ2-5
V: TRBV6-1
DNA: TGTGCCAGCAGTCCAGGGGGATCCCAAGAGACCCAGTACTTC
CDR3: CASSPGGSQETQYF

D: -
size: -
length: 15
J: TRBJ1-2
V: TRBV7-2
DNA: TGTGCCAGCAGCTTAATGGGGCCATATAAATATGGCTACACCTTC
CDR3: CASSLMGPYKYGYTF

D: -
size: -
length: 8
J: TRBJ1-4
V: TRBV9
DNA: TGTGCGGAGGAGAAACTGTTTTTT
CDR3: CAEEKLFF

D: -
size: -
length: 13
J: TRBJ1-1
V: TRBV19
DNA: TGTGCCAGTAGTATTTCCCGGGGCACTGAAGCTTTCTTT
CDR3: CASSISRGTEAFF

D: -
size: -
length: 12
J: TRBJ2-7
V: TRBV6-6
DNA: TGTGCCAGCAGTTCAGGGTTCTACGAGCAGTACTTC
CDR3: CASSSGFYEQYF

D: -
size: few
length: 10
J: TRBJ1-1
V: TRBV21-1
DNA: TGTGCCAGCAGCTCACGGGGAGCTTTCTTT
CDR3: CASSSRGAFF

D: TRBD1
size: -
length: 14
J: TRBJ2-7
V: TRBV7-2
DNA: TGTGCCAGCAGCTCCGGGACAGGCTCCTACGAGCAGTACTTC
CDR3: CASSSGTGSYEQYF

D: -
size: -
length: 13
J: TRBJ1-1
V: TRBV29-1
DNA: TGCAGCGTTGTTAGGGGTGGAAACACTGAAGCTTTCTTT
CDR3: CSVVRGGNTEAFF

D: TRBD1
size: -
length: 15
J: TRBJ2-5
V: TRBV11-2
DNA: TGTGCCAGCAGTGTAGGACAGGGGATACAAGAGACCCAGTACTTC
CDR3: CASSVGQGIQETQYF

D: -
size: -
length: 13
J: TRBJ1-1
V: TRBV30
DNA: TGTGCCTGGAGCCGCGTGGCGGAAACTGAAGCTTTCTTT
CDR3: CAWSRVAETEAFF

D: -
size: -
length: 14
J: TRBJ1-5
V: TRBV19
DNA: TGTGCCAGTAGTATATCGGCAGGGGCTCAGCCCCAGCATTTT
CDR3: CASSISAGAQPQHF

D: -
size: -
length: 13
J: TRBJ2-1
V: TRBV7-9
DNA: TGTGCCAGCAGCTCTCCCCGACAGGTCGAGCAGTTCTTC
CDR3: CASSSPRQVEQFF

D: TRBD2
size: -
length: 17
J: TRBJ2-7
V: TRBV15
DNA: TGTGCCACCAGCAGAGGGGGACTAGCGGGAGGGAGCTACGAGCAGTACTTC
CDR3: CATSRGGLAGGSYEQYF

D: -
size: -
length: 13
J: TRBJ1-1
V: TRBV18
DNA: TGTGCCAGCTCACCAAGACACTCCGAGGAAGCTTTCTTT
CDR3: CASSPRHSEEAFF

D: TRBD2
size: -
length: 17
J: TRBJ2-3
V: TRBV7-2
DNA: TGTGCCAGCAGCTTAATGATTAGCGGGAGTCAGCTAGATACGCAGTATTTT
CDR3: CASSLMISGSQLDTQYF

D: -
size: -
length: 14
J: TRBJ1-3
V: TRBV2
DNA: TGTGCCTCCAGACAGGCCTTCTCTGGAAACACCATATATTTT
CDR3: CASRQAFSGNTIYF

D: -
size: -
length: 15
J: TRBJ1-1
V: TRBV11-2
DNA: TGTGCCAGCAGCTTAGTGATAGGGAGTAACACTGAAGCTTTCTTT
CDR3: CASSLVIGSNTEAFF

D: -
size: -
length: 13
J: TRBJ2-7
V: TRBV6-5
DNA: TGTGCCAGCAGTCGGTACCGGGACATCGAGCAGTACTTC
CDR3: CASSRYRDIEQYF